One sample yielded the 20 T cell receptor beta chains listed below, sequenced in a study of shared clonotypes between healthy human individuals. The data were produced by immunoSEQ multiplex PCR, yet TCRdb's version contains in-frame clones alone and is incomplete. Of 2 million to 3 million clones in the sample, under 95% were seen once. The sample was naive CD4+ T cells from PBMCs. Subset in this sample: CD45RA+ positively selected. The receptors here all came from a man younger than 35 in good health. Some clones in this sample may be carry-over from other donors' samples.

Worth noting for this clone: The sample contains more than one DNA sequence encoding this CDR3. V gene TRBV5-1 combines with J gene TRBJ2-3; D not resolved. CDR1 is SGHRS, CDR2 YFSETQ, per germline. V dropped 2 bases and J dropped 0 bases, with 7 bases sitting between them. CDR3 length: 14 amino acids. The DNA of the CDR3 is TGCGCCAGCAGCTTCGTGGGTAGCACAGATACGCAGTATTTT. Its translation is CASSFVGSTDTQYF.

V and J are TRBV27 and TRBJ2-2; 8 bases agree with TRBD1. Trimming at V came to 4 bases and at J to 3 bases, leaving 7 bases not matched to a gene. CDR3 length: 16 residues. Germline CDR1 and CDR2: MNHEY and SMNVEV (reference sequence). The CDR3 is CASSSNRGFDTGELFF. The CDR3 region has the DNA TGTGCCAGCAGTTCTAACAGGGGGTTCGACACCGGGGAGCTGTTTTTT.

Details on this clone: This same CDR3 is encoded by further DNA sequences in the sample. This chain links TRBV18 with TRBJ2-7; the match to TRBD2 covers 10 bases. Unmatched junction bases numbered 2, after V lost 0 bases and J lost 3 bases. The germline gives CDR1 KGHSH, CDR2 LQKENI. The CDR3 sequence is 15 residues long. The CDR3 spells CASSPPASGSYEQYF. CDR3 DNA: TGTGCCAGCTCACCACCGGCTAGCGGGAGCTACGAGCAGTACTTC. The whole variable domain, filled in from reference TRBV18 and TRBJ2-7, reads NAGVMQNPRHLVRRRGQEARLRCSPMKGHSHVYWYRQLPEEGLKFMVYLQKENIIDESGMPKERFSAEFPKEGPSILRIQQVVRGDSAAYFCASSPPASGSYEQYFGPGTRLTVT.

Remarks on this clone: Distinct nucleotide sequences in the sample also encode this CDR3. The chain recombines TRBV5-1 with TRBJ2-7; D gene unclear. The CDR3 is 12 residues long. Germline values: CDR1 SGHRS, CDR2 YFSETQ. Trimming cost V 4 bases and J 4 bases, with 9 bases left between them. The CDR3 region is CASSLTEYEQYF. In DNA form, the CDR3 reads TGCGCCAGCAGCCTCACAGAGTACGAGCAGTACTTC.

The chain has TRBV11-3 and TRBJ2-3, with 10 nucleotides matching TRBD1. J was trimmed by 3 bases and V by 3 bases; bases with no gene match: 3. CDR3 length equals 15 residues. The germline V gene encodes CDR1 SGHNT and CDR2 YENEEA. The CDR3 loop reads CASSFGQGGTDTQYF. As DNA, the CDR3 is TGTGCCAGCAGCTTCGGACAGGGGGGTACAGATACGCAGTATTTT.

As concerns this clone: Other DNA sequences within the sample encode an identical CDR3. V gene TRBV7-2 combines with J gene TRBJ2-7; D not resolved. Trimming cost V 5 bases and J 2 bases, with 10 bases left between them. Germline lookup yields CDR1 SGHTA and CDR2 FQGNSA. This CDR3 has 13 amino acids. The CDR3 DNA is TGTGCCAGCAGCCTAGGGCTAGCCTACGAGCAGTACTTC. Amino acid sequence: CASSLGLAYEQYF.

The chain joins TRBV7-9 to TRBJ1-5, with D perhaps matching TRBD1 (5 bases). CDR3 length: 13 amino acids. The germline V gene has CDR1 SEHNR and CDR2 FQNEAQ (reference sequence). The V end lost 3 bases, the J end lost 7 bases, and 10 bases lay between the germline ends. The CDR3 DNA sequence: TGTGCCAGCAGCTTTGACAGAATCCAGCCCCAGCATTTT. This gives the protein CASSFDRIQPQHF.

The CDR3 nucleotides read TGCGCCAGCAGCTTCTGGCTAGCGGGAGAGCCCAACTACGAGCAGTACTTC. Translating gives CASSFWLAGEPNYEQYF. The chain links TRBV5-1 to TRBJ2-7; 10 positions match TRBD2. From germline, CDR1 is SGHRS and CDR2 YFSETQ. CDR3 size: 17 residues. The junction had 11 bases not matched to a gene; V was cut back by 2 bases and J by 3 bases.

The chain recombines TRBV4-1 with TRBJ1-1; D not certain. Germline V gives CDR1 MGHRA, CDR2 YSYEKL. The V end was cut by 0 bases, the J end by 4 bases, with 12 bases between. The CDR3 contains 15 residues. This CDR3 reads CASSQDRSGSTEAFF. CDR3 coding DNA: TGCGCCAGCAGCCAAGATCGGTCCGGGAGCACTGAAGCTTTCTTT.

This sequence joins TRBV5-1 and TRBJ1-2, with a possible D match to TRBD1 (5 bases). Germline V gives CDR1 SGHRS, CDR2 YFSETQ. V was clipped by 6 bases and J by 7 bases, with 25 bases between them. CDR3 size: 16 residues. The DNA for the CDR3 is TGCGCCAGCACAGTAGGGGCCCCTCCAGGGTCCCTTGGCTACACCTTC. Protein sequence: CASTVGAPPGSLGYTF.

The CDR3 loop reads CASSPGTGFNPEAFF. The CDR3, as DNA: TGTGCCAGCAGTCCGGGGACAGGGTTTAACCCTGAAGCTTTCTTT. V usage is TRBV6-5 and J usage is TRBJ1-1; 9 bases are a match to TRBD1. V shed 5 bases and J 6 bases; nucleotides not matched to a gene: 10. The germline V gene has CDR1 MNHEY and CDR2 SVGAGI. The CDR3 runs 15 residues.

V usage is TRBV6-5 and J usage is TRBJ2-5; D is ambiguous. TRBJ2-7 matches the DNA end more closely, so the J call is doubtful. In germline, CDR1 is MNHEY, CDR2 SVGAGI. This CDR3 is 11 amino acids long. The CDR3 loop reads CASTSNYEQYF. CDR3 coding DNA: TGTGCCAGCACAAGTAACTACGAGCAGTACTTC.

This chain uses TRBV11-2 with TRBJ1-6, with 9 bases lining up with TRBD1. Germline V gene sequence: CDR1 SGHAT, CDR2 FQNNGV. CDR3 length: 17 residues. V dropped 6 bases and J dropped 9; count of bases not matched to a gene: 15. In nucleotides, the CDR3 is TGTGCCAGCAGGACACAAACAGGGGGCAATTGGGGTTCACCCCTCCACTTT. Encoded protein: CASRTQTGGNWGSPLHF.

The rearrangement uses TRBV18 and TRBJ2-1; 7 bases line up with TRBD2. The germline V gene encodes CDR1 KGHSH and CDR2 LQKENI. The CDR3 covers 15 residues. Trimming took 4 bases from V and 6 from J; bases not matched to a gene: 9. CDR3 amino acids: CASSQTGGLGNEQFF. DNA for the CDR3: TGTGCCAGCTCACAAACGGGAGGCCTGGGCAATGAGCAGTTCTTC.

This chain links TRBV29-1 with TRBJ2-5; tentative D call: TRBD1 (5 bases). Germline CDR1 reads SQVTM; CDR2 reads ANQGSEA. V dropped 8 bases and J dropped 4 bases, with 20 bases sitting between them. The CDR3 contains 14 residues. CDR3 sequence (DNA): TGCAGCACTGGGGCCGTTCGCTGGGGAGAGACCCAGTACTTC. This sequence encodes CSTGAVRWGETQYF.

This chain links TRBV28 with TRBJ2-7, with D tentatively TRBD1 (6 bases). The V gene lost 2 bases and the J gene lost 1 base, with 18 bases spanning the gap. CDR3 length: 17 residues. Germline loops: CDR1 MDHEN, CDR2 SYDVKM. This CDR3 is CASSLGLGKGESYEQYF. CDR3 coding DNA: TGTGCCAGCAGTTTAGGGCTAGGGAAGGGGGAGTCCTACGAGCAGTACTTC. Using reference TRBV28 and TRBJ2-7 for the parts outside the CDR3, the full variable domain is DVKVTQSSRYLVKRTGEKVFLECVQDMDHENMFWYRQDPGLGLRLIYFSYDVKMKEKGDIPEGYSVSREKKERFSLILESASTNQTSMYLCASSLGLGKGESYEQYFGPGTRLTVT.

The CDR3, as DNA: TGTGCCAGCAGTGAAGGGACACCGATTTATGGCTACACCTTC. This sequence encodes CASSEGTPIYGYTF. The V call is TRBV6-1, the J call TRBJ1-2; D is possibly TRBD1 (5 bases). The CDR3 covers 14 residues. V was trimmed by 1 base and J by 5 bases, leaving 11 bases between them. Germline CDR1 is MNHNS and CDR2 is SASEGT.

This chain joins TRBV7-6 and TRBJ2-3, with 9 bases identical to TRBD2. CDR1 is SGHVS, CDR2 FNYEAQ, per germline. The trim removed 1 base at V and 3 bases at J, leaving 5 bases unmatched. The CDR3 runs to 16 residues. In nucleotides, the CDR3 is TGTGCCAGCAGCTTAGTATCGCGGGAGGGGACAGATACGCAGTATTTT. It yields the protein CASSLVSREGTDTQYF.

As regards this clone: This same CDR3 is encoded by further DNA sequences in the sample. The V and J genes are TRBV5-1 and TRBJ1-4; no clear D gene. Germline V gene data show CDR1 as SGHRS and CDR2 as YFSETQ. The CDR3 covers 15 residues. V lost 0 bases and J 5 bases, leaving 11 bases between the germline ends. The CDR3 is CASSLAGPGNEKLFF. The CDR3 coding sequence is TGCGCCAGCAGCTTGGCCGGTCCTGGAAATGAAAAACTGTTTTTT.

The CDR3 is CASSTRPGLGYEQYF. CDR3 DNA sequence: TGTGCCAGTAGTACTCGACCAGGGTTAGGCTACGAGCAGTACTTC. This chain joins TRBV19 and TRBJ2-7, with D perhaps matching TRBD1 (5 bases). The ends were cut back, 4 bases at V and 3 bases at J, with 16 bases in the middle. The V gene's germline CDR1 is LNHDA and CDR2 SQIVND (reference sequence). This CDR3 is built from 15 residues.